Below, 18 T cell receptor beta chains from the same sample are listed, as sequenced in a study of shared clonotypes between healthy human individuals (TCRdb year 2020). The library was generated by the immunoSEQ multiplex PCR assay. TCRdb retrieved this table from immuneACCESS and kept in-frame rearrangements only. Not all clones are present; in checked studies, unresolved V genes account for under half, and no reason is known for the remainder. Within this sample are some 1.1 million clones, with approximately 80% of them counted one time only. The ten top clones hold 0.85% to 1% of the sample. Sequenced sample: memory CD4+ T cells from PBMCs. Read against the paper, the sample's cell subset or site label means: CD45RA-negative fraction. All receptors derive from a man between 18 and 35 years old in good health. Some clones in this sample may be carry-over from other donors' samples.

Worth noting for this clone: A read error is the likely source, as a far larger clone sits one nucleotide away. V and J are TRBV6-5 and TRBJ1-3; D possibly corresponds to TRBD1 (5 bases). Germline values: CDR1 MNHEY, CDR2 SVGAGI. The CDR3 sequence is 15 residues long. CDR3 region: CASSYSSGLQNIIYF. CDR3 DNA: TGTGCCAGCAGTTACTCGTCAGGGTTGCAAAACATCATATATTTT.

V gene TRBV10-3 combines with J gene TRBJ1-1; TRBD1 is a possible D gene (5 bases). The germline CDR1 and CDR2 sequences are ENHRY and SYGVKD. The CDR3 spans 12 residues. V lost 3 bases and J lost 4, with 6 bases in between. CDR3 DNA sequence: TGTGCCATCAGTGACAGGGTCACTGAAGCTTTCTTT. Translation: CAISDRVTEAFF.

Worth noting for this clone: A far larger clone is a single base away, which makes a read error likely. J is TRBJ1-2 and V is TRBV10-3; D is undetermined. V was clipped by 6 bases and J by 6 bases, with 17 bases between them. Germline values: CDR1 ENHRY, CDR2 SYGVKD. There are 14 residues in the CDR3. This CDR3 is CAISANPQIHGYTF. The CDR3, as DNA: TGTGCCATCAGCGCAAATCCCCAGATCCATGGCTACACCTTC.

Notes on this clone: Other DNA sequences in this sample translate to the same CDR3. This sequence joins TRBV7-6 and TRBJ2-7; TRBD2 aligns across 8 bases. CDR3 length equals 15 residues. The trim removed 5 bases at V and 0 bases at J, leaving 6 bases unmatched. Germline CDR1 reads SGHVS; CDR2 reads FNYEAQ. The chain's CDR3 is CASSPGTRSSYEQYF. The CDR3 DNA reads as TGTGCCAGCAGCCCGGGGACTAGAAGCTCCTACGAGCAGTACTTC.

The J gene is TRBJ1-5, the V gene TRBV27; 8 bases match TRBD1. Germline-derived CDR1 and CDR2 are MNHEY and SMNVEV (reference sequence). Germline trimming cut 3 bases from V and 6 bases from J; bases unmatched to any gene: 7. The CDR3 sequence is 15 residues long. CDR3 residues: CASSFGTGSGQPQHF. In DNA form, the CDR3 reads TGTGCCAGCAGTTTCGGGACAGGCTCTGGTCAGCCCCAGCATTTT.

The chain joins TRBV18 to TRBJ2-5, with a weak D call TRBD1 (6 bases). This CDR3 is 16 amino acids long. Germline CDR1 is KGHSH and CDR2 is LQKENI. V was pared by 1 base and J by 2 bases, with 14 bases between. CDR3: CASSPLEGGLQETQYF. The CDR3 DNA reads TGTGCCAGCTCACCACTTGAAGGGGGATTACAAGAGACCCAGTACTTC. Drawing the rest from reference TRBV18 and TRBJ2-5, the complete variable domain is NAGVMQNPRHLVRRRGQEARLRCSPMKGHSHVYWYRQLPEEGLKFMVYLQKENIIDESGMPKERFSAEFPKEGPSILRIQQVVRGDSAAYFCASSPLEGGLQETQYFGPGTRLLVL.

The chain has TRBV28 and TRBJ2-7, with D uncertain. Germline loops: CDR1 MDHEN, CDR2 SYDVKM. The CDR3 is made up of 13 amino acids. V lost 2 bases, J lost 6 bases, and 11 bases lay in between. The CDR3 region is CASSLPILPEQYF. The CDR3 DNA is TGTGCCAGCAGTTTACCTATCCTCCCCGAGCAGTACTTC.

In its sample, this clone was seen a few times. The chain is built from TRBV5-6 and TRBJ2-1; 7 bases fit TRBD2. Germline-derived CDR1 and CDR2 are SGHDT and YYEEEE. The V segment lost 2 bases and the J segment 3 bases; nucleotides outside the gene matches: 5. The CDR3 has 15 amino acids. CDR3 in DNA: TGTGCCAGCAGCTTTCGGGGGAGGGTCTACAATGAGCAGTTCTTC. Translated: CASSFRGRVYNEQFF.

The rearrangement uses TRBV7-2 and TRBJ1-3, with no clear D. Between the trimmed V and J ends, which lost 2 bases and 8 bases, there was a span of 13 bases. CDR3 length equals 14 residues. Germline assignment: CDR1 SGHTA and CDR2 FQGNSA. The CDR3 DNA sequence: TGTGCCAGCAGCTTAAGCATGTTTAGGGACACCATATATTTT. Protein: CASSLSMFRDTIYF.

The J gene is TRBJ2-3, the V gene TRBV7-8, with 7 bases that match TRBD2. V was pared by 3 bases and J by 5 bases, with 11 bases of the junction left unmatched. CDR1 is SGHVS and CDR2 is FQNEAQ in the germline V gene. The CDR3 contains 16 residues. CDR3 in amino acids: CASSLGDYRLRDTQYF. In DNA, the CDR3 is TGTGCCAGCAGCTTGGGGGACTACCGATTAAGAGATACGCAGTATTTT.

J is TRBJ2-7 and V is TRBV6-1; no clear D gene. Germline V lookup: CDR1 MNHNS, CDR2 SASEGT. CDR3 length: 11 amino acids. V was shortened by 7 bases and J by 3 bases, with 7 bases between the two germline ends. Written as DNA, the CDR3 is TGTGCCAGCACCTTTTACTACGAGCAGTACTTC. It is translated as CASTFYYEQYF.

V usage is TRBV5-1 and J usage is TRBJ2-3, with D possibly TRBD2 on 6 matching bases. This CDR3 contains 14 residues. Looked up from germline, CDR1 is SGHRS and CDR2 is YFSETQ. Trimming pared 0 bases from V and 5 bases from J, leaving 10 bases between. The CDR3 nucleotides read TGCGCCAGCAGCTTGGAGGAGGGCAGAGATACGCAGTATTTT. It translates to CASSLEEGRDTQYF.

The rearrangement links TRBV28 to TRBJ1-5; a weak D match, TRBD1 (5 bases). V dropped 10 bases and J dropped 5 bases, with 15 bases sitting between them. The CDR3 is 13 residues long. Germline V gene lookup returns CDR1 MDHEN and CDR2 SYDVKM. The DNA for the CDR3 is TGTGCCATCGGGCGGGGGGACCATCAGCCCCAGCATTTT. Translation: CAIGRGDHQPQHF.

The V gene is TRBV28, the J gene TRBJ1-2; maybe TRBD1 (5 bases). Per the germline V gene, CDR1 is MDHEN and CDR2 is SYDVKM. Deletions cut 3 bases from V and 7 bases from J, with 15 bases between. The CDR3 runs to 14 residues. CDR3 amino acids: CASSFGALTAGYTF. The CDR3 DNA follows: TGTGCCAGCAGTTTTGGGGCCTTAACGGCTGGCTACACCTTC.

The rearrangement uses TRBV6-6 and TRBJ2-7; D possibly corresponds to TRBD1 (6 bases). V lost 7 bases and J lost 3, with 19 bases in between. Germline V CDR1 and CDR2: MNHNY, SVGAGI (reference sequence). This CDR3 contains 15 residues. In DNA form, the CDR3 reads TGTGCCAGCACGCCGGGACACGATAAATTCTACGAGCAGTACTTC. Protein sequence: CASTPGHDKFYEQYF.

In DNA, the CDR3 is TGTGCCAGCGGGTATGGGACAGGATATGGCTACACCTTC. It encodes CASGYGTGYGYTF. The rearrangement links TRBV27 to TRBJ1-2, with 8 bases that match TRBD1. Germline V gene sequence: CDR1 MNHEY, CDR2 SMNVEV (reference sequence). V shed 8 bases, J shed 5 bases, and the junction held 7 bases outside the gene matches. The length of the CDR3 is 13 residues.

CDR3 nucleotides: TGTGCCAGCAGGTCCCTGAACACTGAAGCTTTCTTT. Translation: CASRSLNTEAFF. The V and J genes are TRBV9 and TRBJ1-1; D gene uncertain. CDR3 length: 12 amino acids. Germline CDR1 and CDR2: SGDLS and YYNGEE. Deletions cut 5 bases from V and 0 bases from J, with 5 bases between. Looking up the rest from reference TRBV9 and TRBJ1-1 gives the full variable domain: DSGVTQTPKHLITATGQRVTLRCSPRSGDLSVYWYQQSLDQGLQFLIQYYNGEERAKGNILERFSAQQFPDLHSELNLSSLELGDSALYFCASRSLNTEAFFGQGTRLTVV.

This clone was observed a single time. The sample carries other DNA sequences with the same CDR3. The V gene is TRBV6-5, the J gene TRBJ1-1, with D possibly being TRBD1 (5 bases). Germline V gene lookup returns CDR1 MNHEY and CDR2 SVGAGI. The V gene lost 5 bases and the J gene lost 0 bases, with 13 bases spanning the gap. The CDR3 length is 15 residues. The CDR3 nucleotides are TGTGCCAGCAGTACAACGCAGGGAATGAACACTGAAGCTTTCTTT. Its translation is CASSTTQGMNTEAFF.